Below, 21 T cell receptor beta chains from the same sample are listed, as sequenced in a study of blood T cell repertoires in COVID-19. The repertoire was sequenced with immunoSEQ multiplex PCR; TCRdb's copy has only in-frame clones and lacks some. The top ten clones hold around 6.6% of a sample with approximately 300,000 clones, roughly 90% of them seen once. The sample was peripheral blood. These receptors were obtained from a man between 18 and 35 years old who had recovered from COVID-19.

This clone showed up just once. This chain uses TRBV5-5 with TRBJ2-3, with D tentatively TRBD2 (5 bases). Trimming pared 0 bases from V and 5 bases from J, leaving 25 bases between. Germline V gene sequence: CDR1 SGHKS, CDR2 YYEKEE (reference sequence). The CDR3 has 19 residues. CDR3: CASSLAEDFRGPHIDTQYF. CDR3 in DNA: TGTGCCAGCAGCTTGGCCGAGGACTTCCGCGGGCCGCACATAGATACGCAGTATTTT.

The chain has TRBV5-5 and TRBJ1-6; no firm D call. The V gene lost 0 bases and the J gene lost 8 bases, with 15 bases spanning the gap. The CDR3 spans 16 residues. Per the germline V gene, CDR1 is SGHKS and CDR2 is YYEKEE (reference sequence). The CDR3 reads CASSLGSRQTDSPLHF. CDR3 DNA sequence: TGTGCCAGCAGCTTGGGTTCTAGGCAGACGGATTCACCCCTCCACTTT.

The CDR3 loop reads CASSQVVPGQDPSFGEQYF. The DNA of the CDR3 is TGCGCCAGCAGCCAAGTGGTGCCGGGACAGGACCCCTCTTTCGGCGAGCAGTACTTC. The rearrangement joins TRBV4-1 to TRBJ2-7, with 8 positions matching TRBD1. The length of the CDR3 is 19 residues. Per germline, CDR1 MGHRA and CDR2 YSYEKL. V dropped 1 base and J dropped 6; count of bases not matched to a gene: 20.

The chain combines TRBV18 with TRBJ2-2; a weak D match, TRBD2 (5 bases). This CDR3 comprises 13 residues. In germline, CDR1 is KGHSH, CDR2 LQKENI. The V end was cut by 4 bases, the J end by 5 bases, with 8 bases between. CDR3 sequence reads: CASSLRGTGELFF. CDR3 coding DNA: TGTGCCAGCTCACTCCGAGGGACCGGGGAGCTGTTTTTT.

V and J are TRBV2 and TRBJ1-5, with D unclear. Germline assignment: CDR1 SNHLY and CDR2 FYNNEI. CDR3 length: 13 residues. With 4 bases removed from V and 0 bases from J, the gap between germline ends came to 4 bases. CDR3 in DNA: TGTGCCAGCAGTGCAAATAGCAATCAGCCCCAGCATTTT. Amino acid sequence: CASSANSNQPQHF.

The chain carries TRBV19 and TRBJ2-3; no reliable D call. V lost 10 bases, J lost 2 bases, and 13 bases lay in between. There are 13 residues in the CDR3. The germline V gene has CDR1 LNHDA and CDR2 SQIVND (reference sequence). CDR3 coding DNA: TGTGCCATCCTAGACGGCCTCACAGATACGCAGTATTTT. Translation gives CAILDGLTDTQYF. Full variable domain (remainder filled in from reference TRBV19 and TRBJ2-3): DGGITQSPKYLFRKEGQNVTLSCEQNLNHDAMYWYRQDPGQGLRLIYYSQIVNDFQKGDIAEGYSVSREKKESFPLTVTSAQKNPTAFYLCAILDGLTDTQYFGPGTRLTVL.

The chain uses TRBV5-1 and TRBJ2-3, with 14 bases that match TRBD2. Germline V gene lookup returns CDR1 SGHRS and CDR2 YFSETQ. V lost 4 bases and J lost 4; bases outside the gene matches: 5. The CDR3 has 16 amino acids. The CDR3 DNA sequence: TGCGCCAGCAGCGAGGGACTAGCGGGAGCCGCAGATACGCAGTATTTT. Its translation: CASSEGLAGAADTQYF.

The chain is built from TRBV7-9 and TRBJ2-2, with TRBD2 matching over 8 bases. The CDR3 extends over 18 amino acids. Germline V lookup: CDR1 SEHNR, CDR2 FQNEAQ (reference sequence). V was pared by 5 bases and J by 1 base, with 12 bases of the junction left unmatched. The chain's CDR3 is CASSRRGSGSGNTGELFF. In DNA form, the CDR3 reads TGTGCCAGCAGCCGAAGGGGGAGCGGGAGTGGGAACACCGGGGAGCTGTTTTTT.

This sequence joins TRBV9 and TRBJ2-3; 8 bases match TRBD2. Germline V CDR1 and CDR2: SGDLS, YYNGEE. After removal of 3 bases from V and 2 bases from J, the junction contained 8 bases not matched to a gene. The CDR3 spans 16 residues. CDR3 nucleotide sequence: TGTGCCAGCAGCGCGAGCGGGGGTCGAACCACAGATACGCAGTATTTT. It encodes CASSASGGRTTDTQYF.

V usage is TRBV5-1 and J usage is TRBJ2-7; D is ambiguous. Germline loops: CDR1 SGHRS, CDR2 YFSETQ. The CDR3 runs to 12 residues. The V end lost 5 bases, the J end lost 3 bases, and 9 bases lay between the germline ends. CDR3 amino acids: CASRLDGYEQYF. The DNA for the CDR3 is TGCGCCAGCAGACTTGATGGCTACGAGCAGTACTTC.

The chain has TRBV30 and TRBJ1-5; D is perhaps TRBD1 (5 bases). V shed 5 bases and J shed 11 bases, with 16 bases lying between them. Germline CDR1 reads GTSNPN; CDR2 reads SVGIG (reference sequence). This CDR3 contains 12 residues. CDR3 in amino acids: CAWDSGEGAQHF. DNA of the CDR3: TGTGCCTGGGACTCGGGGGAAGGGGCCCAGCATTTT.

This clone was seen a few times. Written as DNA, the CDR3 is TGTGCCAGCAGCTCAGACAGGGTGAACACTGAAGCTTTCTTT. It encodes CASSSDRVNTEAFF. The chain uses TRBV7-8 and TRBJ1-1; 7 nucleotides match TRBD1. CDR3 size: 14 residues. Losses at the gene ends were 4 bases for V and 0 bases for J; bases not matched to a gene: 2. CDR1 and CDR2 from the germline V gene are SGHVS and FQNEAQ.

J is TRBJ1-2 and V is TRBV5-1; TRBD1 aligns across 7 bases. The trim removed 0 bases at V and 4 bases at J, leaving 9 bases unmatched. There are 16 residues in the CDR3. Germline CDR1 SGHRS, CDR2 YFSETQ. CDR3 loop: CASSLEGTALPYGYTF. Written as DNA, the CDR3 is TGCGCCAGCAGCTTGGAAGGGACAGCACTCCCCTATGGCTACACCTTC.

The V gene is TRBV19, the J gene TRBJ2-7; 10 nucleotides agree with TRBD2. The germline CDR1 and CDR2 sequences are LNHDA and SQIVND (reference sequence). The CDR3 length is 18 residues. V was clipped by 6 bases and J by 0 bases; unmatched bases: 14. CDR3 coding DNA: TGTGCCAGTAGCCATCGCCCGTCCGGGACTAGCGCCTCCTACGAGCAGTACTTC. It translates to CASSHRPSGTSASYEQYF.

The chain carries TRBV19 and TRBJ2-1; D unresolved. The CDR3 consists of 15 residues. Trimming removed 4 bases from V and 8 bases from J, with 18 bases in between. CDR1 LNHDA and CDR2 SQIVND come from the germline V gene (reference sequence). The CDR3 spells CASSTWSVVEYEQFF. The CDR3 coding sequence is TGTGCCAGTAGTACCTGGTCCGTCGTAGAATATGAGCAGTTCTTC.

Concerning this clone: The junction differs from germline at one of its ends, possibly a read error. The J gene is TRBJ2-7, the V gene TRBV11-2; perhaps TRBD1 as D (5 bases). The CDR3 totals 13 residues. Germline CDR1 SGHAT, CDR2 FQNNGV. The chain's CDR3 is CASSLDSSYEQYF. CDR3 nucleotides: TGTGCCAGCAGCCTAGACAGCTCCTACGAGCAGTACTTC.

This sequence joins TRBV19 and TRBJ2-1; the match to TRBD2 covers 8 bases. CDR3 length: 17 amino acids. The V and J ends lost 8 bases and 4 bases, in that order; junction bases with no gene match: 16. Germline V lookup: CDR1 LNHDA, CDR2 SQIVND (reference sequence). The chain's CDR3 is CASPSSPAGDRYNEQFF. Written as DNA, the CDR3 is TGTGCCAGTCCCAGTAGTCCAGCGGGGGACCGATACAATGAGCAGTTCTTC.

The V gene is TRBV4-2, the J gene TRBJ1-4; the match to TRBD1 covers 9 bases. CDR3 size: 19 residues. From germline, CDR1 is LGHNA and CDR2 YNFKEQ. V shed 0 bases and J 8 bases; nucleotides not matched to a gene: 16. The CDR3 loop reads CASSQDRPGTGPTGEKLFF. CDR3 nucleotides: TGTGCCAGCAGCCAAGACCGCCCCGGGACAGGGCCGACAGGAGAAAAACTGTTTTTT.

The chain uses TRBV9 and TRBJ1-2; 12 nucleotides agree with TRBD1. V shed 2 bases and J 5 bases; nucleotides not matched to a gene: 10. Germline CDR1 and CDR2: SGDLS and YYNGEE. The CDR3 has 17 amino acids. CDR3 amino acids: CASSVDTGTGGAYGYTF. In DNA form, the CDR3 reads TGTGCCAGCAGCGTTGACACCGGGACAGGGGGCGCGTATGGCTACACCTTC.

The chain carries TRBV6-5 and TRBJ1-4, with TRBD1 identical over 9 bases. The CDR3 spans 15 residues. After removal of 6 bases from V and 2 bases from J, the junction contained 4 bases not matched to a gene. CDR1 is MNHEY, CDR2 SVGAGI, per germline. The CDR3 sequence is CASRRQGDTNEKLFF. DNA for the CDR3: TGTGCCAGCAGAAGACAGGGGGACACTAATGAAAAACTGTTTTTT.

The chain employs TRBV19 and TRBJ1-2; 7 nucleotides align to TRBD1. This CDR3 has 15 amino acids. Trimming cost V 8 bases and J 1 base; bases outside gene matches: 10. Germline lookup yields CDR1 LNHDA and CDR2 SQIVND (reference sequence). CDR3 loop: CASRTGAGINYGYTF. The CDR3 DNA sequence: TGTGCCAGTCGTACAGGGGCTGGAATTAACTATGGCTACACCTTC.